This TCR beta chain came from a study of T cells after yellow fever vaccination. Study background: For low cell numbers, libraries were made with SMART-Seq v4 Ultra Low Input.

The CDR3 covers 16 residues. Trimming removed 4 bases from V and 3 bases from J, with 16 bases in between. Germline V gene data show CDR1 as MGHRA and CDR2 as YSYEKL. There are a few counts of this clonotype. The antigen is unknown. Overall study findings and caveats: Repertoires sorted by FACS could include abundant clonotypes that are contaminants from the bulk population. Most primary-vaccination clones recurred post-booster (roughly 96% CD4, roughly 90% CD8).

TCR cDNA, made by 5'RACE template switching, carried an added universal primer site and UMIs. TCRdb redid the calling of the 5' RACE reads with MiXCR, one entry per CDR3 protein. The data contain under 200,000 distinct CDR3 sequences, approximately 11% of them singletons. The TCR originated in a man younger than 35 who received the YFV17D yellow fever vaccine. Sequenced material: CD8+ T cells sorted from PBMCs, taken 15 days after the yellow fever booster vaccination. The rearrangement uses TRBV4-1 and TRBJ2-1; D is possibly TRBD1 (6 bases). CDR3 residues: CASSPTDQGHYNEQFF. CDR3 nucleotides: TGCGCCAGCAGCCCAACCGACCAGGGACACTACAATGAGCAGTTCTTC.